This TCR beta chain was recovered during a study of shared clonotypes between healthy human individuals (dated by TCRdb to about 2020). Background for the entire study: The cohort comprised two women and three men aged 18 to 49 years. For each donor, three plates each were used for CD4 naive and CD4 memory, two plates were used for CD8 naive, and one plate was used for CD8 memory. To estimate repertoire size and how much clonotypes are shared between individuals, the study performed deep sequencing of blood TCR repertoires from a few healthy adults. Libraries were prepared and TCR repertoires were sequenced by different laboratories using diverse techniques, in order to increase sequencing depth and limit assay-specific biases. Per donor, leukapheresis produced somewhere between about 0.9 and 9 billion PBMCs. What the study reported, not specific to this receptor: Compared with non-shared clonotypes, clonotypes shared by all four sorted-subset donors had higher generation probabilities. Estimated clonotype richness was generally larger for naive than for memory subsets. Pairwise subsampling indicated that sequencing depth was expected to affect the degree of clonotype sharing among donors. Even with the large sequencing depth, rarefaction of the sorted-subset datasets indicated that sequencing was incomplete. About 5% of naive CD4, 3.5% of naive CD8, around 2.3% of memory CD4, and 0.35% to 0.4% of memory CD8 clonotypes were shared across a few donors. Sampling was restricted to blood, and TCR repertoires in tissues likely differ from the TCR repertoires found in blood. The genetic and exposure-history diversity represented was limited by the small number of donors.

Comment on this clone: It lacks a known antigen. Compared with germline, one end of the junction differs, possibly owing to a read error. Other DNA variants within this sample encode the same CDR3.

Healthy HIV-negative adults with no recently reported acute infections or vaccinations were included as donors. Every donor was a Caucasian adult residing in Nashville, Tennessee, USA. CD4+ T cells were enriched through magnetic negative selection, after which naive cells were positively selected on CD45RA and the remaining negative fraction served as the memory subset. After blood collection by leukapheresis, PBMCs were isolated using Ficoll-Histopaque density gradient centrifugation and then cryopreserved in the vapor phase of liquid nitrogen. Analytical flow cytometry was used to check the purity and quantity of each magnetically sorted T cell population. Genomic DNA was isolated from every sorted fraction and measured by UV absorbance on a Nanodrop 2000c. TCR CDR3 regions were amplified from genomic DNA by multiplex PCR using the deep immunoSEQ assay. For each cell subset, the extracted genomic DNA was distributed evenly across all wells of several immunoSEQ 96-well plates, and each plate served as one replicate. For sorted subsets, 150 to 250 ng genomic DNA, equal to some 28,000 T cell genomes, was loaded into each replicate PCR. Purified libraries were quantified with a Qubit 3.0 fluorometer, sized on a Bioanalyzer 2100, and re-quantified with the KAPA Library Quantification kit. Every immunoSEQ 96-well plate was sequenced on a separate single-read 150-cycle Illumina NextSeq 550 flow cell. On the authors' methods: Because the immunoSEQ output included only junctional sequences and no quality scores, the filtering could not be the same as the filtering used for full-length reads. To assign V/J genes and CDR3, sequences were annotated using PyIR, a Python wrapper for IgBLAST v1.9, with IMGT germline references. Reads with weak V/J assignments (E-value above 1e-6), missing CDR3, stop codons, out-of-frame junctions, or ambiguous translated residues were removed. V3J clonotypes were defined as sequences sharing an identical inferred V gene, J gene, and CDR3 amino acid sequence. Percentage overlap between repertoires was computed as shared unique clonotypes divided by the size of the smaller repertoire. RTK rarefaction, the Chao1 estimator, and Recon v2.1 estimates of unobserved clonotypes were used to assess repertoire richness. For all TCRbeta clonotypes obtained by the gDNA method from a few donors, generation probabilities were computed with OLGA. TCRdb re-hosts the immuneACCESS table, in-frame sequences only. Its copies lack some clones; in the studies checked, an unresolved V gene accounts for under half of them, and the cause for the rest is not known. V and J calls and clone size are copied from that table; D and trimming were computed from the DNA. This sample has more than 2 million clones in its table, and nearly 97% of those were observed once. Of the sample, roughly 0.13% falls within the top ten clones.

The germline V gene sets CDR1 to MGHRA and CDR2 to YSYEKL. The CDR3 numbers 17 residues from cysteine through phenylalanine. Left in the record is the CDR3 DNA by itself, 51 bases read in frame from the first base. This receptor was obtained from a man younger than 30 in good health. The V and J genes are TRBV4-1 and TRBJ1-1; the best D guess is TRBD1, with 6 bases matching. The sequenced material came from naive CD4+ T cells sorted from blood. The sample's cell subset or site label, in plain terms: CD45RA+ positively selected. The DNA sequence is as follows: TGCGCTAGCAGCCCGACAGGAAAAACCTCTGGGGGCACTGAAGCTTTCTTT. This translates into CASSPTGKTSGGTEAFF.